This section outlines one T cell receptor (beta chain) sequence together with its context. Its antigen remains unidentified. Base qualities are not provided; no much larger clone lies one nucleotide away. Receptors were amplified or captured by the immunoSEQ multiplex PCR assay. The multiplex PCR relied on a mix of 60 forward primers for TCR Vbeta segments and 13 reverse primers for TCR Jbeta segments. The CDR3 region of rearranged TCR beta genes was amplified from genomic DNA with a multiplex PCR assay. The Illumina HiSeq System was used to sequence the amplified TCR beta libraries as 87-base-pair reads. Per the authors' processing: A later analysis tallied tens of millions of unique TCR beta chains across the 700 or so repertoires, and approximately 9.9 million of those chains were shared by two or more donors. Raw reads were error-corrected and collapsed into unique sequences with a nearest-neighbor algorithm that merged closely related sequences to remove PCR and sequencing errors. Alignment of CDR3 sequences to IMGT reference sequences was used to assign V, D and J gene segments. For a sequence to be retained, a match of at least six nucleotides was required to both a V gene segment and a J gene segment. Rearrangements were called productive when the CDR3 lacked stop codons and stayed in frame with V and J; all others were non-productive. CDR3 was defined according to IMGT convention as the region running from the second conserved V-encoded cysteine to the conserved J-encoded phenylalanine. Sequences without an unambiguous match to a single V gene segment were excluded from the earlier analysis of about 600 of the donors. In an earlier analysis of roughly 500 of the donors, V segments were called functional above 56.7% productive rearrangements and were called segregating when the between-donor standard deviation exceeded 5%. To diagnose cytomegalovirus status from the catalog of TCR beta chain sequences, a statistical classification framework was built. A later analysis assigned V and J genes by comparing TCR nucleotide sequences with IMGT/GENE-DB human TR gene sequences. A later analysis assigned CDR3 sequences and most-parsimonious VDJ recombination scenarios with the TCRdist pipeline. In a later analysis, each TCR beta chain was defined by its CDR3 amino acid sequence together with its V-gene family, and reads without a unique V-gene family were excluded. A later analysis removed 500 to 600 highly shared, low-generation-probability nucleotide sequences to deal with suspected cross-contamination and a sequencing artifact. A later analysis calculated a clonal expansion index for each public chain from normalized within-repertoire ranks of inferred template counts. In a later analysis, generation probabilities were computed with a VDJ recombination model fitted to out-of-frame rearrangements, and the resulting probabilities were checked against IGoR. Hypergeometric tests were used in a later analysis to score TCR-TCR, TCR-HLA and TCR-CMV co-occurrence, with a repertoire-size bias correction applied to the TCR pairs. False discovery rates were estimated in a later analysis by permuting HLA or CMV assignments 20 times. In a later analysis, co-occurring TCRs were grouped using DBSCAN, and TCRdist sequence similarity was added for clustering within HLA-allele-positive subsets. For co-occurrence clustering, repertoires with fewer than 30,000 or more than 120,000 public chains were excluded, along with roughly 5 repertoires with anomalous nucleotide sharing. In TCRdb, the immuneACCESS table is reduced to in-frame sequences with V and J assigned. These tables do not hold every clone; where another copy was compared, an unresolved V gene accounts for under half, and the others remain unexplained. Clone size and V and J calls were adopted from that table, with D and trimming inferred from the DNA. The sample records 150,000 to 200,000 clones, around four fifths of which are singletons. Around 4.8% of the sample goes to the ten largest clones.

The cohort consisted of more than 650 healthy bone marrow donors. At the time of sampling, all cohort members were nominally healthy, though unrecorded immune exposures were likely present. The donor tested CMV seropositive, placing the donor among the 289 seropositive members of the cohort. Every donor gave a peripheral blood sample, and the peripheral blood mononuclear cells from that sample were used for TCR beta sequencing. The Qiagen DNeasy Blood Extraction Kit was used to extract genomic DNA from the blood cell samples. This entry belongs to a study of cytomegalovirus exposure and HLA in healthy donors (dated by TCRdb to about 2017). Concerning the study at large: In an earlier analysis of 450 to 750 of the donors, under 300 Gb of sequence data and approximately 120 million unique TCR beta sequences from 150 million to 200 million T cells were reported. An early release that covered about 600 HLA-typed donors contained about 300 gigabases of sequencing data and approximately 85 million unique TCR sequences. Among the roughly 400 genotyped donors, 81% belonged to the genetic ancestry cluster associated with self-reported Caucasian donors. The aim of the study was to test whether cataloging public T cell receptors could identify signatures of past pathogen exposure. The study profiled the T cell repertoires of more than 500 subjects by immunosequencing and related them to cytomegalovirus serostatus. In addition to the first cohort of 500 to 850 subjects, a separate validation cohort of 120 different subjects was used. To predict cytomegalovirus infection status, the study brought together high-throughput TCR immunosequencing, statistical association of individual TCRs with disease status, and machine learning. A later analysis re-examined previously published TCR beta repertoires from several hundred donors and added high-resolution HLA genotyping to investigate patterns of TCR occurrence. The later analysis used no new phenotypic data to find candidate immune exposures, relying instead on TCR beta sequences and their occurrence across donors. An earlier analysis of roughly 580 of the donors used high-throughput TCR beta sequencing to judge whether each TCR beta V gene segment behaved as functional or pseudogenic. Donor age, sex, ethnicity and CMV serostatus were collected together with the repertoire data. A later genetic analysis used genome-wide SNP genotypes for about 55% of the 666 donors, treating that subset as a discovery cohort. Every repertoire in the discovery cohort had been generated on one and the same sequencing platform. HLA typing included class I and class II loci at four-digit resolution. Typing coverage varied by locus: roughly 629-640 donors for A, B, C, DRB1 and DQB1; roughly 500 for DQA1; about 570 for DPA1; roughly 450 for DPB1. Roughly five DR-DQ haplotypes were handled as single units for association and clustering because linkage in the cohort was strong. On average, around 230,000 unique TCR beta nucleotide sequences were sequenced per donor among about 400 genotyped donors of the cohort, with roughly 19% of those sequences being non-productive. The research as a whole found: The study gave a list of about 170 TCR beta chains associated with cytomegalovirus. In an earlier analysis of around 500 of the donors, most TCR beta V segments appeared in productive rearrangements about 87% or about 30% of the time, broadly matching IMGT annotations. According to a later analysis, parvovirus B19, influenza, CMV and Epstein-Barr virus appeared linked to several top co-occurrence clusters. For the cohort, immune exposure information was limited to CMV serostatus. Some IMGT-functional V segments, including TRBV6-2 and TRBV6-3, could not be told apart with the 87-base-pair reads, so those segments were excluded. A further reported finding was that TCR beta sequences accurately predicted the HLA-A and HLA-B alleles for most subjects in the first cohort. In a later genetic analysis, a missense DCLRE1C variant was associated with V-gene and J-gene trimming of TCR beta chains, and the association was replicated in an independent cohort. According to a later analysis, most CMV-associated TCR beta chains appeared to be HLA-restricted, and the HLA associations seemed to be driven largely by CMV exposure. According to a later analysis, TCR association rates differed among HLA loci, with DRB1 alleles showing the most associated TCRs and HLA-C alleles showing the fewest. The sequencing pipeline was judged likely to have produced a cluster of highly shared sequence variants as a technical artifact. The classifier was reported to diagnose cytomegalovirus status with high specificity and sensitivity in both the original cohort and the validation cohort. In vitro tests confirmed that a few of the cytomegalovirus-associated TCR beta chains recognize cytomegalovirus antigens. In this cohort, only TCR beta chains were sequenced, and detectable features were limited by the absence of alpha or paired-chain data. According to a later genetic analysis, donors in an Asian-associated ancestry cluster had fewer N-insertions in productive TCRs than the approximately 610-donor mean. Correlated functional status among segregating V segments might reflect linkage disequilibrium, but an unknown experimental factor could not be ruled out. According to the authors, the approach could potentially be generalized to other disease states and immunological phenotypes. Most TCR sequences were seen in very few donors, while some public TCRs were found in many individuals. The presence/absence analyses assumed that sequencing depth was roughly uniform across donors, and that assumption may not be true. In a later analysis, HLA-associated TCR beta chains were found to be more clonally expanded and to have lower generation probabilities than equally common non-associated chains. When HLA alleles, especially DR and DQ, strongly co-occurred, attributing TCR associations to individual alleles was difficult. The earlier analysis of 587 of the donors excluded over 15 rarely observed V segments, including chromosome 9 orphons, because counts were too low. Because some donors lacked HLA typing at each locus, the association tests relied only on the typed subset. In a later analysis, around 17,000 TCR beta sequences were associated with specific HLA alleles at a false discovery rate of 0.05.

Reading the germline V gene gives CDR1 SGDLS and CDR2 YYNGEE. V and J lose 4 bases and 2 bases, and a span of 12 bases separates them. Reading from cysteine to phenylalanine, the CDR3 counts 14 amino acids. The kept DNA is CDR3 alone, 42 bases in frame from the first base. The sequenced material came from PBMCs. This sequence originates from a girl aged 5 to 17 in good health and CMV-seropositive. The V gene is TRBV9 and the J gene is TRBJ1-2; the D gene is perhaps TRBD1, on 6 matching bases. CDR3 sequence: CASSRDTANYGYTF. The sequence in DNA is TGTGCCAGCAGCAGGGACACCGCGAACTATGGCTACACCTTC. Here the CDR3 is joined to the reference TRBV9 and TRBJ1-2 genes, and the full variable domain is: DSGVTQTPKHLITATGQRVTLRCSPRSGDLSVYWYQQSLDQGLQFLIQYYNGEERAKGNILERFSAQQFPDLHSELNLSSLELGDSALYFCASSRDTANYGYTFGSGTRLTVV.